Below are 29 T cell receptor beta chains sequenced from a single sample in a study of shared clonotypes between healthy human individuals. Data came from immunoSEQ multiplex PCR; TCRdb stores just in-frame clones and leaves some out. Of approximately 2,000,000 clones in the sample, just under 95% were seen once. Sequencing input: naive CD4+ T cells from PBMCs. The subset: CD45RA+ positively selected. The receptors shown here come from a man aged 18 to 30 in good health. Some clones in this sample may be carry-over from other donors' samples.

The gene calls are TRBV5-8 and TRBJ1-1; D may be TRBD1 (5 bases). Trimming stripped 3 bases from V and 0 bases from J, with 12 bases between. CDR1 is SGHTS and CDR2 is YDEGEE in the germline V gene. CDR3 length: 15 residues. CDR3 bases: TGTGCCAGCAGCTCTGGGACGGCTTTGAACACTGAAGCTTTCTTT. Protein: CASSSGTALNTEAFF.

The chain uses TRBV27 and TRBJ2-1; 7 bases fit TRBD2. The germline gives CDR1 MNHEY, CDR2 SMNVEV (reference sequence). The CDR3 runs to 15 residues. The junction had 12 bases not matched to a gene; V was cut back by 11 bases and J by 2 bases. For the CDR3, the DNA is TGTGCCGCCCGACGGGGGGACCAACCCTACAATGAGCAGTTCTTC. Translating it yields CAARRGDQPYNEQFF.

The V call is TRBV6-6, the J call TRBJ1-5; D is perhaps TRBD1 (5 bases). Germline V gene lookup returns CDR1 MNHNY and CDR2 SVGAGI (reference sequence). The CDR3 totals 14 residues. Deletions cut 8 bases from V and 2 bases from J, with 13 bases between. CDR3 protein: CASGRQTGNQPQHF. CDR3 DNA sequence: TGTGCCAGCGGGAGGCAGACAGGCAATCAGCCCCAGCATTTT.

This clone was detected only once. The gene calls are TRBV5-1 and TRBJ2-1, with 12 bases lining up with TRBD2. V shed 1 base, J shed 2 bases, and the junction held 1 base outside the gene matches. The CDR3 runs to 16 residues. Germline CDR1 and CDR2: SGHRS and YFSETQ. CDR3 nucleotide sequence: TGCGCCAGCAGCTTGTGGACTAGCGGGACCTACAATGAGCAGTTCTTC. It specifies CASSLWTSGTYNEQFF. The variable domain in full, completed from reference TRBV5-1 and TRBJ2-1, reads KAGVTQTPRYLIKTRGQQVTLSCSPISGHRSVSWYQQTPGQGLQFLFEYFSETQRNKGNFPGRFSGRQFSNSRSEMNVSTLELGDSALYLCASSLWTSGTYNEQFFGPGTRLTVL.

The V call is TRBV9, the J call TRBJ2-3; D is tentatively TRBD1 or TRBD2 (6 bases each). CDR3 length: 11 residues. V was shortened by 8 bases and J by 6 bases, with 10 bases between the two germline ends. Germline CDR1 reads SGDLS; CDR2 reads YYNGEE. CDR3 nucleotides: TGTGCCAGAGGAGGGGGGGATACGCAGTATTTT. Translating it yields CARGGGDTQYF.

The chain couples TRBV10-3 to TRBJ2-3, with D tentatively TRBD1 (5 bases). The germline V gene has CDR1 ENHRY and CDR2 SYGVKD. With 0 bases removed from V and 4 bases from J, the gap between germline ends came to 8 bases. This CDR3 is 14 amino acids long. DNA for the CDR3: TGTGCCATCAGTGAGTCGAGACAGTCAGATACGCAGTATTTT. Its translation is CAISESRQSDTQYF.

With respect to this clone: Other DNA sequences in this specimen translate into the identical CDR3. This chain connects TRBV28 to TRBJ2-7, with TRBD2 as a possible D gene (6 bases). The CDR3 extends over 11 amino acids. Trimming took 8 bases from V and 2 from J, leaving 7 bases between them. From germline, CDR1 is MDHEN and CDR2 SYDVKM. The CDR3: CASGLTYEQYF. CDR3 nucleotides: TGTGCCAGCGGACTAACCTACGAGCAGTACTTC. The full variable domain, with the rest looked up from reference TRBV28 and TRBJ2-7, is DVKVTQSSRYLVKRTGEKVFLECVQDMDHENMFWYRQDPGLGLRLIYFSYDVKMKEKGDIPEGYSVSREKKERFSLILESASTNQTSMYLCASGLTYEQYFGPGTRLTVT.

This rearrangement joins TRBV5-5 to TRBJ2-3; 7 bases fit TRBD1. The J segment lost 14 bases and the V segment lost 4 bases, leaving 7 bases of the junction unmatched. The germline V gene encodes CDR1 SGHKS and CDR2 YYEKEE (reference sequence). The CDR3 is made up of 11 amino acids. The CDR3 reads CASSRDRSPYF. CDR3 DNA sequence: TGTGCCAGCAGCAGGGACAGATCCCCGTATTTT.

This clone was seen once. The chain carries TRBV5-1 and TRBJ2-3, with D perhaps matching TRBD1 (5 bases). This CDR3 has 13 amino acids. The germline CDR1 and CDR2 sequences are SGHRS and YFSETQ. Trimming cost V 2 bases and J 6 bases, with 10 bases left between them. The CDR3 DNA reads as TGCGCCAGCAGCTTCTTAGGGGCTGATACGCAGTATTTT. The encoded protein is CASSFLGADTQYF.

This chain uses TRBV11-2 with TRBJ1-4; possible D gene TRBD1, 6 bases. Per the germline V gene, CDR1 is SGHAT and CDR2 is FQNNGV. The CDR3 is 15 residues long. V was shortened by 7 bases and J by 4 bases, with 16 bases between the two germline ends. For the CDR3, the DNA is TGTGCCAGCACTTCCCAGGGGCAGAGTAATGAAAAACTGTTTTTT. Translated: CASTSQGQSNEKLFF.

The gene calls are TRBV19 and TRBJ1-2; D unclear. The V end was cut by 3 bases, the J end by 4 bases, with 9 bases between. The CDR3 is made up of 13 amino acids. Germline V gives CDR1 LNHDA, CDR2 SQIVND (reference sequence). The CDR3 here is CASSISASYGYTF. The CDR3 DNA sequence: TGTGCCAGTAGTATCTCGGCCTCCTATGGCTACACCTTC.

This chain links TRBV29-1 with TRBJ1-2, with no clear D. The V end was cut by 8 bases, the J end by 14 bases, with 27 bases between. Germline V gene sequence: CDR1 SQVTM, CDR2 ANQGSEA. The CDR3 is 13 amino acids. The CDR3 spells CSTGDFQDFRITF. The DNA of the CDR3 is TGCAGCACCGGTGATTTCCAAGATTTTAGAATTACCTTC.

CDR3 DNA: TGTGCCAGCAGCGGAGGGAGACTGAACACAGATACGCAGTATTTT. Translation gives CASSGGRLNTDTQYF. The chain recombines TRBV6-1 with TRBJ2-3; maybe TRBD2 (6 bases). Germline CDR1 MNHNS, CDR2 SASEGT. CDR3 length: 15 amino acids. The V gene lost 6 bases and the J gene lost 2 bases, with 15 bases spanning the gap.

This clone showed up just once. An end of the junction does not agree with germline; a read error may underlie this. The chain has TRBV7-6 and TRBJ2-2, with TRBD2 identical over 11 bases. The CDR3 contains 16 residues. CDR1 SGHVS and CDR2 FNYEAQ come from the germline V gene. CDR3 nucleotide sequence: TGTGCCAGCAGCTTTAGCGGGAGGGCCAACATCGGGGAGCTGTTTTTT. This translates into CASSFSGRANIGELFF.

The rearrangement links TRBV6-1 to TRBJ2-2; tentatively, D is TRBD2 (6 bases). Trimming pared 8 bases from V and 4 bases from J, leaving 17 bases between. This CDR3 has 15 amino acids. Germline V lookup: CDR1 MNHNS, CDR2 SASEGT. CDR3 amino acids: CASFGGRSVTGELFF. CDR3 nucleotides: TGTGCCAGCTTTGGAGGGCGATCGGTCACCGGGGAGCTGTTTTTT.

V is TRBV10-3 and J is TRBJ2-7, with D unresolved. V was pared by 0 bases and J by 0 bases, with 9 bases between. The germline V gene encodes CDR1 ENHRY and CDR2 SYGVKD. The CDR3 is made up of 15 amino acids. The CDR3 spells CAISESAGNSYEQYF. CDR3 coding DNA: TGTGCCATCAGTGAGTCCGCAGGCAACTCCTACGAGCAGTACTTC.

The gene calls are TRBV28 and TRBJ1-2; 7 nucleotides agree with TRBD1. V shed 3 bases and J 6 bases; nucleotides not matched to a gene: 16. CDR1 is MDHEN and CDR2 is SYDVKM in the germline V gene. This CDR3 has 17 amino acids. The CDR3 here is CASSLPGTVGLGNGYTF. The CDR3 DNA is TGTGCCAGCAGTTTGCCCGGGACAGTGGGTCTAGGGAATGGCTACACCTTC.

The chain combines TRBV7-3 with TRBJ2-5; 10 bases match TRBD1. The trim removed 5 bases at V and 5 bases at J, leaving 5 bases unmatched. The germline V gene has CDR1 SGHTA and CDR2 FQGTGA. The CDR3 runs 14 residues. For the CDR3, the DNA is TGTGCCAGCAGCCCCGACAGGGGGCACGAGACCCAGTACTTC. It yields the protein CASSPDRGHETQYF.

The chain has TRBV7-9 and TRBJ2-6, with no clear D. CDR3 size: 14 residues. Germline CDR1 reads SEHNR; CDR2 reads FQNEAQ (reference sequence). The germline V and J ends were trimmed by 1 base and 2 bases, with 3 bases remaining between them. In DNA form, the CDR3 reads TGTGCCAGCAGCTTAGGCCCTGGGGCCAACGTCCTGACTTTC. Its translation: CASSLGPGANVLTF.

V and J are TRBV5-1 and TRBJ2-3; D gene ambiguous. The CDR3 runs to 14 residues. Germline CDR1 reads SGHRS; CDR2 reads YFSETQ. V dropped 0 bases and J dropped 1 base, with 6 bases sitting between them. CDR3 loop: CASSLGKGTDTQYF. The CDR3 region has the DNA TGCGCCAGCAGCTTGGGTAAGGGCACAGATACGCAGTATTTT.

V is TRBV28 and J is TRBJ1-2, with D hard to call. This CDR3 contains 18 residues. Germline CDR1 is MDHEN and CDR2 is SYDVKM. With 1 base removed from V and 4 bases from J, the gap between germline ends came to 22 bases. CDR3 nucleotide sequence: TGTGCCAGCAGTTTATCCCCCGGGCGACTATTTTATCTCTATGGCTACACCTTC. It translates to CASSLSPGRLFYLYGYTF.

As to this clone: Other DNA sequences in this specimen translate into the identical CDR3. V usage is TRBV7-3 and J usage is TRBJ1-1; 8 nucleotides align to TRBD1. V gave up 2 bases and J gave up 5 bases; unmatched junction bases: 4. The germline gives CDR1 SGHTA, CDR2 FQGTGA. The CDR3 length is 14 residues. CDR3 amino acids: CASSLGQGATEAFF. CDR3 nucleotides: TGTGCCAGCAGCTTAGGACAGGGAGCGACTGAAGCTTTCTTT.

The rearrangement joins TRBV19 to TRBJ2-7; 12 nucleotides match TRBD1. The CDR3 consists of 15 residues. Germline trimming cut 5 bases from V and 5 bases from J; bases unmatched to any gene: 7. Germline CDR1 reads LNHDA; CDR2 reads SQIVND (reference sequence). CDR3 DNA sequence: TGTGCCAGTAGTGCCTCTGGGACAGGGGGCGACGAGCAGTACTTC. It yields the protein CASSASGTGGDEQYF.

DNA for the CDR3: TGTGCCTGGAGTGCTTCAGGGATTCGAGGAAACACCATATATTTT. Protein: CAWSASGIRGNTIYF. V usage is TRBV30 and J usage is TRBJ1-3; D is possibly TRBD1 (5 bases). The CDR3 extends over 15 amino acids. Germline CDR1 is GTSNPN and CDR2 is SVGIG (reference sequence). Trimming pared 1 base from V and 4 bases from J, leaving 14 bases between.

With regard to this clone: This sample includes further DNA sequences coding for the same CDR3. The rearrangement uses TRBV7-9 and TRBJ1-2; D is unclear. The CDR3 has 13 amino acids. Germline V gene lookup returns CDR1 SEHNR and CDR2 FQNEAQ (reference sequence). Trimming pared 1 base from V and 5 bases from J, leaving 8 bases between. The CDR3 coding sequence is TGTGCCAGCAGCTTAGGAGTGAATTATGGCTACACCTTC. Its protein product is CASSLGVNYGYTF.

This clone was observed a handful of times. The chain joins TRBV30 to TRBJ1-1; unclear D gene. From germline, CDR1 is GTSNPN and CDR2 SVGIG (reference sequence). The CDR3 totals 11 residues. V lost 2 bases and J lost 5, with 6 bases in between. CDR3: CAWSIETEAFF. Here the CDR3 DNA reads TGTGCCTGGAGTATTGAGACTGAAGCTTTCTTT.

The chain employs TRBV30 and TRBJ2-7; D is possibly TRBD2 (7 bases). Deletions cut 8 bases from V and 4 bases from J, with 21 bases between. Germline V CDR1 and CDR2: GTSNPN, SVGIG (reference sequence). CDR3 length: 14 residues. CDR3: CAADGEGVVYEQYF. For the CDR3, the DNA is TGTGCCGCGGATGGGGAGGGGGTTGTTTACGAGCAGTACTTC.

This chain connects TRBV9 to TRBJ1-1, with D hard to call. V dropped 3 bases and J dropped 0 bases, with 9 bases sitting between them. The CDR3 spans 14 residues. CDR1 and CDR2 (germline): SGDLS, YYNGEE. CDR3 nucleotide sequence: TGTGCCAGCAGCGCACATCCAATGAACACTGAAGCTTTCTTT. This encodes CASSAHPMNTEAFF.

V usage is TRBV18 and J usage is TRBJ2-7, with D possibly matching TRBD2 (6 bases). Trimming took 3 bases from V and 0 from J, leaving 12 bases between them. The CDR3 is 15 residues long. Germline assignment: CDR1 KGHSH and CDR2 LQKENI. CDR3 amino acids: CASSPAGLGSYEQYF. DNA of the CDR3: TGTGCCAGCTCACCGGCGGGACTGGGCTCCTACGAGCAGTACTTC.